Following are 27 T cell receptor beta chains from one sample sequenced in a study of blood T cell repertoires in COVID-19. Clones were read by immunoSEQ multiplex PCR, and TCRdb kept only the in-frame ones, dropping some. The data contain under 450,000 clones, about nine tenths of them singletons. The sample consisted of peripheral blood. These TCRs come from a woman aged 50 to 65 with COVID-19, enrolled during active disease.

The CDR3 region is CASSNSGGPEETQYF. CDR3 nucleotide sequence: TGCGCCAGCAGCAACAGCGGGGGGCCCGAAGAGACCCAGTACTTC. The chain employs TRBV5-1 and TRBJ2-5, with 9 nucleotides matching TRBD2. The CDR3 has 15 residues. Germline trimming cut 4 bases from V and 3 bases from J; bases unmatched to any gene: 7. CDR1 and CDR2 from the germline V gene are SGHRS and YFSETQ.

V is TRBV19 and J is TRBJ1-3; 7 bases agree with TRBD1. This CDR3 region has 15 residues. The V segment lost 9 bases and the J segment 1 base; nucleotides outside the gene matches: 9. Per the germline V gene, CDR1 is LNHDA and CDR2 is SQIVND (reference sequence). CDR3 sequence: CASRRDRPSGNTIYF. As DNA, the CDR3 is TGTGCCAGCAGGCGGGACAGACCTTCTGGAAACACCATATATTTT.

This clone was counted a single time. This chain uses TRBV24-1 with TRBJ2-7; 9 positions agree with TRBD1. Germline assignment: CDR1 KGHDR and CDR2 SFDVKD. CDR3 length: 15 amino acids. V lost 3 bases and J lost 2; bases outside the gene matches: 4. CDR3 nucleotides: TGTGCCACCAGTGATCCAAGACAGGGGGCCTACGAGCAGTACTTC. This sequence encodes CATSDPRQGAYEQYF.

The rearrangement joins TRBV21-1 to TRBJ1-6. TRBV21-1 is classified as a pseudogene. The CDR3 extends over 18 amino acids. The CDR3 DNA sequence: TGTGCCAGCAGCAAACATCCCCTCCGGAGCTCCTATAATTCACCCCTCCACTTT. Its protein is CASSKHPLRSSYNSPLHF.

The chain is built from TRBV2 and TRBJ2-7, with 7 positions matching TRBD1. This CDR3 contains 16 residues. CDR1 is SNHLY and CDR2 is FYNNEI in the germline V gene. Germline trimming cut 3 bases from V and 4 bases from J; bases unmatched to any gene: 12. The CDR3, as DNA: TGTGCCAGCAGTGATTTTTTCAGGACAGGCGGATACGAGCAGTACTTC. Its protein product is CASSDFFRTGGYEQYF.

This clone was seen many times. The chain joins TRBV6-1 to TRBJ1-2, with D hard to call. The CDR3 runs 14 residues. Trimming stripped 2 bases from V and 8 bases from J, with 15 bases between. Germline V gene lookup returns CDR1 MNHNS and CDR2 SASEGT. CDR3: CASSELLPGPGYTF. CDR3 nucleotides: TGTGCCAGCAGTGAACTCCTCCCCGGTCCGGGCTACACCTTC.

The chain has TRBV11-2 and TRBJ2-2; 8 positions agree with TRBD1. Germline V gene data show CDR1 as SGHAT and CDR2 as FQNNGV. V trimming: 5 bases; J trimming: 2 bases; junction bases outside the gene matches: 1. The CDR3 length is 14 residues. The CDR3 region is CASSGTGNTGELFF. In nucleotides, the CDR3 is TGTGCCAGCAGCGGGACAGGAAACACCGGGGAGCTGTTTTTT.

V usage is TRBV19 and J usage is TRBJ1-2, with 8 positions matching TRBD1. Germline lookup yields CDR1 LNHDA and CDR2 SQIVND (reference sequence). The CDR3 runs 14 residues. V shed 5 bases, J shed 3 bases, and the junction held 5 bases outside the gene matches. For the CDR3, the DNA is TGTGCCAGTAGTCAAATGGGACAGGACTATGGCTACACCTTC. Its protein is CASSQMGQDYGYTF.

The V call is TRBV12-5, the J call TRBJ2-7, with TRBD2 matching over 8 bases. The J segment lost 7 bases and the V segment lost 0 bases, leaving 8 bases of the junction unmatched. Germline V gives CDR1 LGHNT, CDR2 FRNRAP. The CDR3 contains 15 residues. CDR3 amino acids: CASGLVVAGHGEQYF. In DNA, the CDR3 is TGTGCTAGTGGTTTGGTAGTAGCGGGACATGGTGAGCAGTACTTC.

The chain is built from TRBV19 and TRBJ1-1; D unresolved. The germline V and J ends were trimmed by 3 bases and 8 bases, with 13 bases remaining between them. The CDR3 has 13 amino acids. Germline CDR1 and CDR2: LNHDA and SQIVND (reference sequence). The CDR3 sequence is CASSIRKIGEAFF. DNA of the CDR3: TGTGCCAGTAGTATTAGAAAAATCGGGGAAGCTTTCTTT.

The V and J genes are TRBV6-5 and TRBJ2-2, with D tentatively TRBD2 (6 bases). Trimming shortened V by 5 bases and J by 9 bases, and 13 bases separated the two germline ends. Germline CDR1 is MNHEY and CDR2 is SVGAGI. This CDR3 is 13 amino acids long. As DNA, the CDR3 is TGTGCCAGCAGTCAGGAGGGTGACAGGGAGCTGTTTTTT. Translated, it gives CASSQEGDRELFF.

This clone was detected only once. This rearrangement joins TRBV7-8 to TRBJ2-1; tentative D call: TRBD2 (5 bases). Germline assignment: CDR1 SGHVS and CDR2 FQNEAQ. This CDR3 has 13 amino acids. The germline V and J ends were trimmed by 8 bases and 3 bases, with 11 bases remaining between them. This chain's CDR3 is CASRSGNYNEQFF. DNA for the CDR3: TGTGCCAGCCGCTCGGGAAACTACAATGAGCAGTTCTTC. The whole variable domain, filled in from reference TRBV7-8 and TRBJ2-1, reads GAGVSQSPRYKVAKRGQDVALRCDPISGHVSLFWYQQALGQGPEFLTYFQNEAQLDKSGLPSDRFFAERPEGSVSTLKIQRTQQEDSAVYLCASRSGNYNEQFFGPGTRLTVL.

The gene calls are TRBV6-5 and TRBJ2-7, with 7 bases lining up with TRBD1. Germline values: CDR1 MNHEY, CDR2 SVGAGI. The trim removed 5 bases at V and 3 bases at J, leaving 7 bases unmatched. This CDR3 region has 14 residues. The CDR3 loop reads CASSPTGVGYEQYF. The CDR3 DNA is TGTGCCAGCAGTCCAACAGGGGTTGGCTACGAGCAGTACTTC.

The chain links TRBV4-2 to TRBJ2-7, with TRBD2 as a possible D gene (6 bases). Between the trimmed V and J ends, which lost 5 bases and 2 bases, there was a span of 13 bases. The germline V gene encodes CDR1 LGHNA and CDR2 YNFKEQ. The length of the CDR3 is 14 residues. The CDR3 DNA reads as TGTGCCAGCAGCGGACGACTAGGGACCTACGAGCAGTACTTC. Translation: CASSGRLGTYEQYF.

V is TRBV4-1 and J is TRBJ1-2; D possibly corresponds to TRBD1 (6 bases). V lost 4 bases to trimming and J lost 5 bases, with 17 bases between them. CDR3 length: 15 amino acids. Germline assignment: CDR1 MGHRA and CDR2 YSYEKL. The CDR3 coding sequence is TGCGCCAGCAGCCCTTCGGGGGCCGGGGGGTATGGCTACACCTTC. Its translation is CASSPSGAGGYGYTF.

The chain links TRBV11-3 to TRBJ2-7; 9 bases agree with TRBD1. Trimming at V came to 4 bases and at J to 3 bases, leaving 4 bases not matched to a gene. There are 14 residues in the CDR3. Per the germline V gene, CDR1 is SGHNT and CDR2 is YENEEA. The CDR3 sequence is CASSSGTGHYEQYF. CDR3 sequence (DNA): TGTGCCAGCAGCTCCGGGACAGGGCACTACGAGCAGTACTTC.

The V gene is TRBV20-1, the J gene TRBJ2-3; 9 bases match TRBD2. CDR3 size: 15 residues. Germline-derived CDR1 and CDR2 are DFQATT and SNEGSKA (reference sequence). With 3 bases clipped from V and 0 bases from J, the junction kept 4 bases outside the gene matches. Written as DNA, the CDR3 is TGCAGTGCTAGTGGGGGACTAGCTAGCACAGATACGCAGTATTTT. Protein sequence: CSASGGLASTDTQYF.

This clone was detected only once. Other DNA sequences in the sample encode the same CDR3. The V call is TRBV19, the J call TRBJ1-1; D unresolved. This CDR3 contains 14 residues. Deletions cut 6 bases from V and 5 bases from J, with 16 bases between. The germline gives CDR1 LNHDA, CDR2 SQIVND (reference sequence). Here the CDR3 reads CASSTGLGGTEAFF. The CDR3 DNA reads as TGTGCCAGTAGCACCGGGCTCGGAGGAACTGAAGCTTTCTTT.

The chain carries TRBV3-1 (or the pseudogene TRBV3-2) and TRBJ2-5; 13 nucleotides agree with TRBD2. Trimming at V came to 5 bases and at J to 4 bases, leaving 10 bases not matched to a gene. The V gene's germline CDR1 is LGHDT and CDR2 YNNKEL (reference sequence). This CDR3 has 17 residues. CDR3 protein: CASSGGLAGATRETQYF. The CDR3 DNA follows: TGTGCCAGCAGCGGAGGACTAGCGGGGGCCACGAGAGAGACCCAGTACTTC.

The chain uses TRBV6-5 and TRBJ1-2; D is unresolved. This CDR3 contains 14 residues. Trimming removed 0 bases from V and 5 bases from J, with 10 bases in between. The V gene's germline CDR1 is MNHEY and CDR2 SVGAGI. The CDR3 nucleotides are TGTGCCAGCAGTTACTCGAGGGAACGGTATGGCTACACCTTC. Amino acids: CASSYSRERYGYTF.

The rearrangement uses TRBV27 and TRBJ2-2, with TRBD1 matching 8 bases. CDR3 size: 15 residues. From germline, CDR1 is MNHEY and CDR2 SMNVEV (reference sequence). J lost 5 bases, V lost 4 bases, and 6 bases had no gene match. The CDR3 sequence: CASSYRQGRTGELFF. CDR3 sequence (DNA): TGTGCCAGCAGTTATCGACAGGGGCGGACCGGGGAGCTGTTTTTT.

Only a few counts were recorded for this clone. V usage is TRBV5-8 and J usage is TRBJ1-4, with TRBD1 matching 11 bases. With V trimmed by 3 bases and J by 7 bases, 5 bases remained unmatched. The germline V gene encodes CDR1 SGHTS and CDR2 YDEGEE. The CDR3 totals 15 residues. The CDR3 bases are TGTGCCAGCAGCTCTGGGACAGGGGGAACTGAAAAACTGTTTTTT. Translated, it gives CASSSGTGGTEKLFF.

The V gene is TRBV2, the J gene TRBJ1-2; the D gene is possibly TRBD1 (6 bases). V was pared by 9 bases and J by 5 bases, with 19 bases between. CDR3 length equals 14 residues. Germline loops: CDR1 SNHLY, CDR2 FYNNEI. In DNA form, the CDR3 reads TGTGCCAGGGGGAAGACAGGCCCGTCATATGGCTACACCTTC. Its protein product is CARGKTGPSYGYTF.

This rearrangement joins TRBV6-1 to TRBJ1-6, with 9 bases aligning to TRBD1. The germline gives CDR1 MNHNS, CDR2 SASEGT. The junction had 8 bases not matched to a gene; V was cut back by 3 bases and J by 5 bases. The CDR3 contains 17 residues. The CDR3 protein is CASSEGPGTGHNSPLHF. CDR3 in DNA: TGTGCCAGCAGTGAGGGCCCCGGGACAGGGCATAATTCACCCCTCCACTTT.

V usage is TRBV7-8 and J usage is TRBJ1-6; 7 bases map to TRBD1. This CDR3 has 15 amino acids. V lost 5 bases and J lost 7; bases outside the gene matches: 8. Germline V gene sequence: CDR1 SGHVS, CDR2 FQNEAQ. The CDR3 coding sequence is TGTGCCAGCAGCCCCAAGGGGGCGACCAATTCACCCCTCCACTTT. It codes for CASSPKGATNSPLHF.

This chain links TRBV7-9 with TRBJ1-2, with 7 bases identical to TRBD1. This CDR3 contains 17 residues. The trim removed 5 bases at V and 4 bases at J, leaving 16 bases unmatched. The germline CDR1 and CDR2 sequences are SEHNR and FQNEAQ (reference sequence). This CDR3 reads CASSVRDSQGWGYGYTF. The CDR3 coding sequence is TGTGCCAGCAGCGTCCGGGACAGCCAGGGGTGGGGCTATGGCTACACCTTC.

The table lists this clone with a count of one. The chain couples TRBV11-2 to TRBJ2-7, with D maybe TRBD1 (5 bases). The V end lost 0 bases, the J end lost 0 bases, and 9 bases lay between the germline ends. Germline CDR1 reads SGHAT; CDR2 reads FQNNGV. This CDR3 comprises 15 residues. CDR3: CASSLEGRGSYEQYF. The CDR3 nucleotides read TGTGCCAGCAGCTTAGAGGGTAGGGGCTCCTACGAGCAGTACTTC.